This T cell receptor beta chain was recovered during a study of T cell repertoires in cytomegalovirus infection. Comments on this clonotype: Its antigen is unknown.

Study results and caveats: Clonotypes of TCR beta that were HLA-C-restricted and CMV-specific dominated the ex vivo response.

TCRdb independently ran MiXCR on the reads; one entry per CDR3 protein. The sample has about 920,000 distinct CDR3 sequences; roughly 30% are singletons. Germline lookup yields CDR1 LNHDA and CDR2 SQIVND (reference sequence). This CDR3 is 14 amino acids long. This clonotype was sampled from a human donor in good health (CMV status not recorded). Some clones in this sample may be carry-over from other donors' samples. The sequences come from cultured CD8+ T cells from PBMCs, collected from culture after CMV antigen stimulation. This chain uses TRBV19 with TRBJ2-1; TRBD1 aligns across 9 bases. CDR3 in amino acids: CVTQGQGSFNEQFF. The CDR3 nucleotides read TGTGTCACCCAGGGACAGGGCTCTTTCAATGAGCAGTTCTTC.